The rows below give T cell receptor beta chains drawn from one sample of a study of CD8 T cells in ankylosing spondylitis. TCRdb analysed the 5' RACE reads with MiXCR anew, one entry per CDR3 protein. This table holds about 210,000 distinct CDR3 sequences, 8% to 9% found once. The source material was blood, either unsorted or a sorted T cell fraction (not recorded which). The receptors originated from a female donor with ankylosing spondylitis or in good health (not recorded which). CDR3s include the opening cysteine and the closing phenylalanine or tryptophan. The order of the fields is D gene, V gene, clone size, CDR3 length, J gene, CDR3 protein, CDR3 DNA. D genes are given only for firm matches. Only some rows state a clone size, as once, few, many or a class for expanded clones.

D: TRBD2; V: TRBV25-1; size: many; length: 15; J: TRBJ2-1; CDR3: CASTLAGEAYNEQFF; DNA: TGTGCCAGCACCCTAGCGGGAGAAGCGTACAATGAGCAGTTCTTC
D: TRBD2; V: TRBV11-1; size: once; length: 19; J: TRBJ2-1; CDR3: CASSLPIGLAGGTGNEQFF; DNA: TGTGCCAGCAGCTTACCCATCGGACTAGCGGGAGGGACGGGTAATGAGCAGTTCTTC
D: TRBD1; V: TRBV23-1; size: many; length: 15; J: TRBJ2-2; CDR3: CASSQSRGRTGELFF; DNA: TGCGCCAGCAGTCAATCGAGGGGGCGGACCGGGGAGCTGTTTTTT
D: NA; V: TRBV11-2; size: NA; length: 15; J: TRBJ2-1; CDR3: CASSSIGEEGNEQFF; DNA: TGTGCCAGCAGCTCAATAGGGGAGGAAGGCAATGAGCAGTTCTTC
D: TRBD2; V: TRBV10-3; size: few; length: 15; J: TRBJ2-1; CDR3: CAISGLAGGVNEQFF; DNA: TGTGCCATCAGTGGGCTAGCGGGCGGGGTCAATGAGCAGTTCTTC
D: TRBD2; V: TRBV6-1; size: many; length: 14; J: TRBJ2-2; CDR3: CASCGLAVTGELFF; DNA: TGTGCCAGCTGCGGACTAGCTGTAACCGGGGAGCTGTTTTTT
D: NA; V: TRBV15; size: many; length: 14; J: TRBJ1-4; CDR3: CATRGDESNEKLFF; DNA: TGTGCCACCCGGGGGGATGAATCGAATGAAAAACTGTTTTTT
D: NA; V: TRBV27; size: many; length: 14; J: TRBJ1-1; CDR3: CASSQRQRNTEAFF; DNA: TGTGCCAGCAGTCAGAGACAGAGGAACACTGAAGCTTTCTTT
D: NA; V: TRBV5-5; size: NA; length: 17; J: TRBJ2-3; CDR3: CASSLVGGSWLEDTQYF; DNA: TGTGCCAGCAGCTTAGTCGGGGGTTCATGGCTGGAGGATACGCAGTATTTT
D: TRBD1; V: TRBV20-1; size: many; length: 12; J: TRBJ1-1; CDR3: CSALRTGVEAFF; DNA: TGCAGTGCTCTAAGGACAGGGGTTGAAGCTTTCTTT
D: TRBD2; V: TRBV10-3; size: many; length: 17; J: TRBJ2-3; CDR3: CAISDRLAGVGPDTQYF; DNA: TGTGCCATCAGTGATCGACTAGCGGGAGTGGGACCAGATACGCAGTATTTT
D: NA; V: TRBV4-3; size: many; length: 15; J: TRBJ2-7; CDR3: CASSQDMHINYEQYF; DNA: TGCGCCAGCAGCCAAGATATGCACATTAACTACGAGCAGTACTTC
D: TRBD1; V: TRBV5-1; size: many; length: 15; J: TRBJ2-3; CDR3: CASSLGDRFTDTQYF; DNA: TGCGCCAGCAGCTTGGGGGACAGATTCACAGATACGCAGTATTTT
D: NA; V: TRBV18; size: many; length: 13; J: TRBJ1-1; CDR3: CASSLRGDTEAFF; DNA: TGTGCCAGCTCACTACGGGGAGACACTGAAGCTTTCTTT
D: NA; V: TRBV7-8; size: many; length: 14; J: TRBJ1-1; CDR3: CASSGGGVETEAFF; DNA: TGTGCCAGCAGTGGGGGGGGAGTGGAGACTGAAGCTTTCTTT
D: NA; V: TRBV10-2; size: many; length: 17; J: TRBJ2-1; CDR3: CATNQASGWEVYNEQFF; DNA: TGCGCCACCAATCAGGCGTCCGGGTGGGAGGTCTACAATGAGCAGTTCTTC
D: NA; V: TRBV5-1; size: many; length: 16; J: TRBJ2-1; CDR3: CASSPGWELFRNEQFF; DNA: TGCGCCAGCAGCCCGGGCTGGGAACTTTTTCGCAATGAGCAGTTCTTC
D: NA; V: TRBV7-2; size: few; length: 17; J: TRBJ2-6; CDR3: CASSVTGLNSGANVLTF; DNA: TGTGCCAGCAGTGTGACAGGATTAAACTCTGGGGCCAACGTCCTGACTTTC
D: TRBD2; V: TRBV27; size: many; length: 14; J: TRBJ2-7; CDR3: CASRTSGTIYEQYF; DNA: TGTGCCAGCAGGACTAGCGGGACTATCTACGAGCAGTACTTC
D: NA; V: TRBV7-2; size: many; length: 13; J: TRBJ2-5; CDR3: CASSLDVKETQYF; DNA: TGTGCCAGCAGCTTAGATGTGAAAGAGACCCAGTACTTC
D: TRBD2; V: TRBV10-3; size: many; length: 13; J: TRBJ2-7; CDR3: CAISVLAGHEQYF; DNA: TGTGCCATCAGTGTACTAGCGGGACACGAGCAGTACTTC
D: TRBD1; V: TRBV5-1; size: few; length: 15; J: TRBJ1-1; CDR3: CASSPGGTVNTEAFF; DNA: TGCGCCAGCAGCCCAGGGGGCACGGTGAACACTGAAGCTTTCTTT
D: NA; V: TRBV2; size: NA; length: 15; J: TRBJ1-2; CDR3: CASSVVLGPPGGYTF; DNA: TGTGCCAGCAGTGTCGTCCTTGGGCCCCCTGGGGGCTACACCTTC
D: TRBD1; V: TRBV6-2/TRBV6-3; size: many; length: 13; J: TRBJ2-7; CDR3: CATATGTTYEQYF; DNA: TGTGCCACCGCGACAGGGACCACCTACGAGCAGTACTTC
D: NA; V: TRBV21-1; size: few; length: 14; J: TRBJ2-7; CDR3: CAYSKDITSYEQYF; DNA: TGTGCCTACTCAAAGGACATCACATCCTACGAGCAGTACTTC
D: NA; V: TRBV4-2; size: many; length: 15; J: TRBJ2-5; CDR3: CASSQVRGRIETQYF; DNA: TGTGCCAGCAGCCAAGTCAGGGGTCGCATAGAGACCCAGTACTTC
D: NA; V: TRBV27; size: many; length: 17; J: TRBJ1-1; CDR3: CASSLSGAGVRSTEAFF; DNA: TGTGCCAGCAGTTTATCTGGTGCAGGGGTCAGGTCGACTGAAGCTTTCTTT
D: NA; V: TRBV24-1; size: many; length: 15; J: TRBJ2-3; CDR3: CATSSRDFYTDTQYF; DNA: TGTGCCACCAGTTCCCGGGACTTTTACACAGATACGCAGTATTTT